The 9 T cell receptor beta chains presented below share a single source sample, sequenced in a study of cytomegalovirus exposure and HLA in healthy donors. PCR employed 60 Vbeta and 13 Jbeta primers. Sequencing was performed with immunoSEQ multiplex PCR; in TCRdb, only in-frame clones are kept and a portion is missing. This sample has 140,000 to 150,000 clones, with 70% to 90% found just once. Sequencing was done on a sample of PBMCs. The receptors originated from a woman aged 40 to 55 in good health and CMV-seropositive.

V is TRBV28 and J is TRBJ1-5, with 8 bases lining up with TRBD1. This CDR3 has 16 amino acids. Germline V CDR1 and CDR2: MDHEN, SYDVKM. With V trimmed by 6 bases and J by 7 bases, 14 bases remained unmatched. The CDR3 region has the DNA TGTGCCAGCAGCTCCAAAGATCAGGGGGCAGGCCAGCCCCAGCATTTT. This codes for CASSSKDQGAGQPQHF.

The rearrangement links TRBV5-1 to TRBJ2-6, with D uncertain. Deletions cut 2 bases from V and 1 base from J, with 7 bases between. The germline V gene has CDR1 SGHRS and CDR2 YFSETQ. The CDR3 runs 15 residues. CDR3 in DNA: TGCGCCAGCAGCTTACAGAATTCTGGGGCCAACGTCCTGACTTTC. It codes for CASSLQNSGANVLTF.

V gene TRBV29-1 combines with J gene TRBJ2-5, with D maybe TRBD2 (6 bases). This CDR3 contains 12 residues. Trimming pared 4 bases from V and 3 bases from J, leaving 9 bases between. Germline values: CDR1 SQVTM, CDR2 ANQGSEA. The CDR3 DNA follows: TGCAGCGTTGTCTCGGGGGAAGAGACCCAGTACTTC. Protein: CSVVSGEETQYF.

This clone was counted only a few times. The chain links TRBV6-1 to TRBJ2-2; possibly TRBD2 for D (5 bases). Per the germline V gene, CDR1 is MNHNS and CDR2 is SASEGT. Trimming stripped 4 bases from V and 4 bases from J, with 13 bases between. This CDR3 is 15 amino acids long. The CDR3 DNA is TGTGCCAGCAGTGGGGGAGCCCGCGGCACCGGGGAGCTGTTTTTT. As protein: CASSGGARGTGELFF.

This clone was picked up one time. This chain joins TRBV10-3 and TRBJ2-3; the D is unclear. CDR3 length: 16 amino acids. Trimming stripped 0 bases from V and 6 bases from J, with 16 bases between. Germline V lookup: CDR1 ENHRY, CDR2 SYGVKD. In DNA form, the CDR3 reads TGTGCCATCAGTGAGTCTGGTGCGGCACACGGGGATACGCAGTATTTT. This translates into CAISESGAAHGDTQYF.

The chain couples TRBV30 to TRBJ2-5; tentatively, D is TRBD1 (7 bases). The J call may be incorrect, as the DNA end agrees better with TRBJ2-7. Looked up from germline, CDR1 is GTSNPN and CDR2 is SVGIG (reference sequence). The CDR3 consists of 13 residues. CDR3 region: CAWAGQRFYEQYF. The CDR3 coding sequence is TGTGCCTGGGCGGGACAGCGCTTCTACGAGCAGTACTTC.

This rearrangement joins TRBV29-1 to TRBJ1-2; the D is unclear. The CDR3 covers 15 residues. Germline V lookup: CDR1 SQVTM, CDR2 ANQGSEA. The V gene lost 1 base and the J gene lost 0 bases, with 12 bases spanning the gap. The CDR3: CSVEGMRDTNYGYTF. DNA for the CDR3: TGCAGCGTTGAAGGTATGAGGGATACTAACTATGGCTACACCTTC.

The rearrangement joins TRBV23-1 to TRBJ1-1, with 8 bases aligning to TRBD1. TRBV23-1 is noted as an ORF with a role that remains uncertain. The CDR3 totals 16 residues. With 8 bases clipped from V and 0 bases from J, the junction kept 11 bases outside the gene matches. As DNA, the CDR3 is TGCGCCAGCCGGGGACAGGAGCCTCGGATGAACACTGAAGCTTTCTTT. It codes for CASRGQEPRMNTEAFF.

The chain couples TRBV27 to TRBJ2-7; D is unclear. Germline loops: CDR1 MNHEY, CDR2 SMNVEV (reference sequence). The CDR3 contains 13 residues. The V end lost 6 bases, the J end lost 6 bases, and 15 bases lay between the germline ends. DNA of the CDR3: TGTGCCAGCAGCCCGGGTGGGTTTCTCGAGCAGTACTTC. As protein: CASSPGGFLEQYF.